This TCR beta chain came from a study of shared clonotypes between healthy human individuals. Naivety among CD8 cells was defined by CD45RO negativity and positive CCR7 selection, thereby excluding terminally differentiated effector memory CD45RA+ cells. The donor population consisted of healthy HIV-negative adults with no recent acute infections or vaccinations. Deep-level assay runs were performed. Generated by immunoSEQ multiplex PCR, the TCRdb table keeps only in-frame clones and is missing some. This table holds about 2 million clones, roughly 95% found once. This clone was counted a single time. Sequenced material: naive CD8+ T cells sorted from blood. The sequence was collected from a man aged 18 to 29 in good health.

The CDR3 here is CASTGQGYGYTF. The DNA for the CDR3 is TGTGCCAGCACCGGACAGGGTTATGGCTACACCTTC. The V and J genes are TRBV9 and TRBJ1-2, with 8 bases identical to TRBD1. CDR1 SGDLS and CDR2 YYNGEE come from the germline V gene. The CDR3 consists of 12 residues. V was clipped by 6 bases and J by 5 bases; unmatched bases: 3.